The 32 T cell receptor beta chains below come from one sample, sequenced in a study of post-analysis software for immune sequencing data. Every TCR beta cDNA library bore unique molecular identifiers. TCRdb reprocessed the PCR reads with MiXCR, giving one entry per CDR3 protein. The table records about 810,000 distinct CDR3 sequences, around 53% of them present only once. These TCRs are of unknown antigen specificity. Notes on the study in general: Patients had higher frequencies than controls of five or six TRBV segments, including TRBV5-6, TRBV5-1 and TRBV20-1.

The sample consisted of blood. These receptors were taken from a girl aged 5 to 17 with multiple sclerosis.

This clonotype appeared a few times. The CDR3 sequence is CSVRSRQGQPQHF. DNA for the CDR3: TGCAGCGTAAGGTCACGACAGGGACAGCCCCAGCATTTT. The rearrangement joins TRBV29-1 to TRBJ1-5, with TRBD1 matching 7 bases. Germline CDR1 is SQVTM and CDR2 is ANQGSEA. V shed 6 bases, J shed 7 bases, and the junction held 9 bases outside the gene matches. This CDR3 contains 13 residues.

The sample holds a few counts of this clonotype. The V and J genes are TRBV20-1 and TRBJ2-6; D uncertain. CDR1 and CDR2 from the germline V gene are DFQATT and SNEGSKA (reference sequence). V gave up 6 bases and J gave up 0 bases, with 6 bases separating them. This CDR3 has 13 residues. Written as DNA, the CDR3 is TGCAGTGCCTTCGCCTCTGGGGCCAACGTCCTGACTTTC. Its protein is CSAFASGANVLTF.

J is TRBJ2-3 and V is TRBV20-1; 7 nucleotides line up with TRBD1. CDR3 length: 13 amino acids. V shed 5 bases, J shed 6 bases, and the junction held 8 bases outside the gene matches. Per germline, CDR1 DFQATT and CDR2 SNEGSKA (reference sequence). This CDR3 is CSAGGTGDDTQYF. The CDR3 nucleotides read TGCAGTGCTGGAGGTACAGGGGACGATACGCAGTATTTT.

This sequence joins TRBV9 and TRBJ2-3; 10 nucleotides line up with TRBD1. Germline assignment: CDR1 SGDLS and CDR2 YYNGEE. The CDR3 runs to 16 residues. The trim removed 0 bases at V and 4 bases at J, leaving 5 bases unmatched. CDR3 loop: CASSVGGTGVPDTQYF. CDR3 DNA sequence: TGTGCCAGCAGCGTAGGGGGGACAGGGGTTCCAGATACGCAGTATTTT.

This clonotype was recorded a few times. CDR3 region: CASSLGPTFRDTQYF. CDR3 sequence (DNA): TGTGCCAGCAGCTTAGGCCCCACCTTTAGGGATACGCAGTATTTT. The gene calls are TRBV7-3 and TRBJ2-3; D is unresolved. The length of the CDR3 is 15 residues. V lost 2 bases to trimming and J lost 6 bases, with 15 bases between them. Germline V gives CDR1 SGHTA, CDR2 FQGTGA.

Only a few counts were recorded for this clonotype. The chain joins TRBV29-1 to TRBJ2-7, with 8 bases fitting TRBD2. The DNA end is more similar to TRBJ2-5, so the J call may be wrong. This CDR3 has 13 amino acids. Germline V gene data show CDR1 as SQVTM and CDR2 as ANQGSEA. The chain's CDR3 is CSETSGAQETQYF. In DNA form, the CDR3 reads TGCAGCGAAACTAGCGGAGCACAAGAGACCCAGTACTTC.

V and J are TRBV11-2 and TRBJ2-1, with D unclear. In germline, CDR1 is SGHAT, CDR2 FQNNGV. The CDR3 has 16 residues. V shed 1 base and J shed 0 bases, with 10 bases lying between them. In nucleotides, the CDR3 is TGTGCCAGCAGCTTAGTCGGTAATCCCTCCTACAATGAGCAGTTCTTC. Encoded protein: CASSLVGNPSYNEQFF.

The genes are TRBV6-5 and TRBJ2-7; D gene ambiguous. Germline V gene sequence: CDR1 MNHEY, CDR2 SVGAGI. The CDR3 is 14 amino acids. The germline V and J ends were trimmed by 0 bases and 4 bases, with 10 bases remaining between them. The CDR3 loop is CASSYSQKGYEQYF. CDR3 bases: TGTGCCAGCAGTTACTCGCAGAAGGGTTACGAGCAGTACTTC.

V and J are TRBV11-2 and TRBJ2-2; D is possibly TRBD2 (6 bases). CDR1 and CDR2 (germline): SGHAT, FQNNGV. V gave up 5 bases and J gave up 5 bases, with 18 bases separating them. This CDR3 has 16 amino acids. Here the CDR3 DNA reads TGTGCCAGCAGCCCCCCAAGCGGGTTCTGGACCGGGGAGCTGTTTTTT. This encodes CASSPPSGFWTGELFF.

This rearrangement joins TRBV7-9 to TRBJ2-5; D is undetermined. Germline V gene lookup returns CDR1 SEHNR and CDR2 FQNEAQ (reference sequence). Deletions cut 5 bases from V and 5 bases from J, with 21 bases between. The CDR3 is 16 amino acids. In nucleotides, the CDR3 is TGTGCCAGCAGCCTCCTCCGGGCCCTTAGTGGGGAGACCCAGTACTTC. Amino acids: CASSLLRALSGETQYF.

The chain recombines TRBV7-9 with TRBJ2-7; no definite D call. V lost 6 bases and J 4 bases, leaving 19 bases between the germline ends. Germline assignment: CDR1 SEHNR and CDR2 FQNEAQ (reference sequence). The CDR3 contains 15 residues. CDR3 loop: CASSLIDPGSYEQYF. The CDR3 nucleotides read TGTGCCAGCAGTCTAATCGACCCTGGGTCATACGAGCAGTACTTC.

DNA for the CDR3: TGTGCCAGCAGTGAGGCCGGGAATGAGCAGTTCTTC. It is translated as CASSEAGNEQFF. The chain links TRBV25-1 to TRBJ2-1; no reliable D call. Germline V CDR1 and CDR2: MGHDK, SYGVNS. The CDR3 is 12 residues long. The ends were cut back, 3 bases at V and 7 bases at J, with 7 bases in the middle.

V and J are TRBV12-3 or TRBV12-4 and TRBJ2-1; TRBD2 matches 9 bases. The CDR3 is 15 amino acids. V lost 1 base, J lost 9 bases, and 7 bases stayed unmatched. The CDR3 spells CASSLGGRAPREQFF. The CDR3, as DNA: TGTGCCAGCAGTTTAGGCGGGAGGGCTCCTCGTGAGCAGTTCTTC.

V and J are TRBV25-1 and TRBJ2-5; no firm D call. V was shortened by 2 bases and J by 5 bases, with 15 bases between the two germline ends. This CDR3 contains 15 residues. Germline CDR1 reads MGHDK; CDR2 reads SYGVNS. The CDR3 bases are TGTGCCAGCAGTGAACCCCCCCCCTCGAGGGAGACCCAGTACTTC. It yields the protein CASSEPPPSRETQYF.

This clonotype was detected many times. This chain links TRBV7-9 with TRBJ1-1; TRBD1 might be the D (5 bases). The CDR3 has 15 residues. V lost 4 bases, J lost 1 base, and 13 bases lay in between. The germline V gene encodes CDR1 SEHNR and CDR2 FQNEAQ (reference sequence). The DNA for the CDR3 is TGTGCCAGCAGCTCAGGGACGGACGGGAACACTGAAGCTTTCTTT. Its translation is CASSSGTDGNTEAFF. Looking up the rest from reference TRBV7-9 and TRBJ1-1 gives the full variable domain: DTGVSQNPRHKITKRGQNVTFRCDPISEHNRLYWYRQTLGQGPEFLTYFQNEAQLEKSRLLSDRFSAERPKGSFSTLEIQRTEQGDSAMYLCASSSGTDGNTEAFFGQGTRLTVV.

CDR3 nucleotide sequence: TGTGCCAGCAGGACGGATTTGGGTTCACCCCTCCACTTT. Translating it yields CASRTDLGSPLHF. The chain employs TRBV2 and TRBJ1-6; D is unclear. Germline V gene data show CDR1 as SNHLY and CDR2 as FYNNEI. The CDR3 runs 13 residues. V lost 6 bases to trimming and J lost 9 bases, with 12 bases between them.

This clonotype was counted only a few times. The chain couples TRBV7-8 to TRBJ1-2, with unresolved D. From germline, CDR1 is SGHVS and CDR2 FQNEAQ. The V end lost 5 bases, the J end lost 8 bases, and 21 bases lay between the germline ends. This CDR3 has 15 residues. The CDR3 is CASSLLNSATGGYTF. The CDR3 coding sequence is TGTGCCAGCAGCCTCCTAAACTCGGCGACGGGCGGCTACACCTTC.

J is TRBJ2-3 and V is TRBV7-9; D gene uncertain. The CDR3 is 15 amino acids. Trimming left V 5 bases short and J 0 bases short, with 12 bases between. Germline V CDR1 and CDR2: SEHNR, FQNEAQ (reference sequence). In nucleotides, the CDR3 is TGTGCCAGCAGCAGTACCAGGCCGAGCACAGATACGCAGTATTTT. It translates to CASSSTRPSTDTQYF.

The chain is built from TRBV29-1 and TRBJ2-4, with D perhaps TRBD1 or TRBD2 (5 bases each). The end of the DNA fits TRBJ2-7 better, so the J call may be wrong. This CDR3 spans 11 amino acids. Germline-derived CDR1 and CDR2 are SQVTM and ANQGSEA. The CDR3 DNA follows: TGCAGCTCCCAAAGAGGGGACGAGCAGTACTTC. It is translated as CSSQRGDEQYF.

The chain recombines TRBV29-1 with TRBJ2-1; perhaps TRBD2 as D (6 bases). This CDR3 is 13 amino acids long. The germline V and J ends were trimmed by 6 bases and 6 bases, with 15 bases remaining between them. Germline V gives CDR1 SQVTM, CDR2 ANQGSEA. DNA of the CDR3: TGCAGCGTCAAGTCCCTAGCGTCCAATGAGCAGTTCTTC. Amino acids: CSVKSLASNEQFF.

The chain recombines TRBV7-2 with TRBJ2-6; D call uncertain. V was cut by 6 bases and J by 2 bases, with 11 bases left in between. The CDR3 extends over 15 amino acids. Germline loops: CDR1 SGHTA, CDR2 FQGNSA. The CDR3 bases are TGTGCCAGCAGGCCCTTTCTAGCTGGGGCCAACGTCCTGACTTTC. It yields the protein CASRPFLAGANVLTF.

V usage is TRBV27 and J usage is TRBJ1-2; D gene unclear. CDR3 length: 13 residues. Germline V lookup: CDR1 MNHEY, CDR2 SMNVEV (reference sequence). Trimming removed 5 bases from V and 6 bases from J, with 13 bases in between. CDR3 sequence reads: CASSPDGGNGYTF. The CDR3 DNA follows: TGTGCCAGCAGTCCGGACGGAGGCAATGGCTACACCTTC.

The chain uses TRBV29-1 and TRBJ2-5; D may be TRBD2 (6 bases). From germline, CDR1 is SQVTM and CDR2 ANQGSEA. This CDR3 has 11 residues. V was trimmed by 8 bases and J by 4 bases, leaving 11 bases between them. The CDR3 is CSRREGETQYF. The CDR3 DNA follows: TGCAGCCGGAGGGAAGGAGAGACCCAGTACTTC.

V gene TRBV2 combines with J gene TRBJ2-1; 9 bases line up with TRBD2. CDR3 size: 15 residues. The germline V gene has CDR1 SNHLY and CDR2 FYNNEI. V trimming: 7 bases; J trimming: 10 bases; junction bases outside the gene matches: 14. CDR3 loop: CASNRYLAGRNEQFF. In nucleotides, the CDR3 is TGTGCCAGCAATCGGTATCTAGCGGGACGAAACGAGCAGTTCTTC. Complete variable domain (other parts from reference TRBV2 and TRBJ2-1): EPEVTQTPSHQVTQMGQEVILRCVPISNHLYFYWYRQILGQKVEFLVSFYNNEISEKSEIFDDQFSVERPDGSNFTLKIRSTKLEDSAMYFCASNRYLAGRNEQFFGPGTRLTVL.

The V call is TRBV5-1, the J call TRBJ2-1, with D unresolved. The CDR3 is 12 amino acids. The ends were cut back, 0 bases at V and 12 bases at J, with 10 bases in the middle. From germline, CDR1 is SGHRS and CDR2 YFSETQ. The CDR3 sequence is CASSLVGNWQFF. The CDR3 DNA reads TGCGCCAGCAGCTTGGTCGGCAATTGGCAGTTCTTC. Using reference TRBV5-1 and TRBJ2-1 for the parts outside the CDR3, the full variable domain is KAGVTQTPRYLIKTRGQQVTLSCSPISGHRSVSWYQQTPGQGLQFLFEYFSETQRNKGNFPGRFSGRQFSNSRSEMNVSTLELGDSALYLCASSLVGNWQFFGPGTRLTVL.

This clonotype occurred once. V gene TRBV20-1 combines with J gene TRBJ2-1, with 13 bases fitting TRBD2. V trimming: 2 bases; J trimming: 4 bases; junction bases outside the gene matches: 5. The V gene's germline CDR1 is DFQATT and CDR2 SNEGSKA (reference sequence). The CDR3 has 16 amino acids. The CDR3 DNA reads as TGCAGTGCTAGAACCGGGACTAGCGGGGCTTACAATGAGCAGTTCTTC. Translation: CSARTGTSGAYNEQFF.

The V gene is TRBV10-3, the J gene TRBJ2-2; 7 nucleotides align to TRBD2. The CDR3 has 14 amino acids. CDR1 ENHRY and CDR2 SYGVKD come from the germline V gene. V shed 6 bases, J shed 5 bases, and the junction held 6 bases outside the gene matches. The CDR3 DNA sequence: TGTGCCATCAGGGGCCTACTAGCGACCGGGGAGCTGTTTTTT. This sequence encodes CAIRGLLATGELFF.

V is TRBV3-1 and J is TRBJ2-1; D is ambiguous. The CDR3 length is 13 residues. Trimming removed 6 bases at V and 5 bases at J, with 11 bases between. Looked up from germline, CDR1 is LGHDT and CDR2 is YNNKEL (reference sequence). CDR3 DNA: TGTGCCAGCAGGGGATTCATAGACAATGAGCAGTTCTTC. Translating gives CASRGFIDNEQFF.

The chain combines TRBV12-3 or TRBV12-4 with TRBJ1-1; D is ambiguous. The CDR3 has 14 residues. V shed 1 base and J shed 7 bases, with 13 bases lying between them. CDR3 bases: TGTGCCAGCAGTTTAGGAGTTGGAGGCGTTGAAGCTTTCTTT. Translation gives CASSLGVGGVEAFF.

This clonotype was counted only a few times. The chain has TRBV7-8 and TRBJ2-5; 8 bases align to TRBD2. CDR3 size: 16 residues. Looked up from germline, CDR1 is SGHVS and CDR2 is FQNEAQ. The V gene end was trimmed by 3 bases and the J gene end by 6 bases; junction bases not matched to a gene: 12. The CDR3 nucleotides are TGTGCCAGCAGCTTCAGGGTGAGCGGGAGAGGGCAGACCCAGTACTTC. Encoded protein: CASSFRVSGRGQTQYF.

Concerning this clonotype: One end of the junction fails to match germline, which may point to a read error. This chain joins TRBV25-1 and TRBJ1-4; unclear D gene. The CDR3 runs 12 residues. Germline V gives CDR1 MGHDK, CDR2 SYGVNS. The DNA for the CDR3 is TGCGCCAGCAGTGAATCGGACTCCAAACTGTTTTTT. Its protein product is CASSESDSKLFF.

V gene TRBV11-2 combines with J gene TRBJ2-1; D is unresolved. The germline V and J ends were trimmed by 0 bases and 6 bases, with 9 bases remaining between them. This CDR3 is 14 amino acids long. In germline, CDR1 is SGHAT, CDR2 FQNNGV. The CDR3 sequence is CASSLERSLNEQFF. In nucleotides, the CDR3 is TGTGCCAGCAGCTTAGAACGCAGTCTCAATGAGCAGTTCTTC.